Described below is a single T cell receptor (beta chain) sequence and its context. These data are taken from a study of blood T cell repertoires in COVID-19. The table came from immunoSEQ multiplex PCR; TCRdb's copy has only in-frame clones and leaves some out. The sample includes some 120,000 clones, 85% to 90% of them seen just once. The receptor comes from a woman in her forties or fifties with active or convalescent COVID-19. Material for sequencing was peripheral blood.

CDR3 sequence reads: CASSTLFPGQGREEAFF. In nucleotides, the CDR3 is TGTGCCAGTAGTACATTATTTCCGGGACAGGGACGCGAGGAAGCTTTCTTT. The chain uses TRBV19 and TRBJ1-1, with 9 bases lining up with TRBD1. Trimming removed 4 bases from V and 8 bases from J; junction bases left unmatched: 17. Germline-derived CDR1 and CDR2 are LNHDA and SQIVND (reference sequence). This CDR3 comprises 17 residues.